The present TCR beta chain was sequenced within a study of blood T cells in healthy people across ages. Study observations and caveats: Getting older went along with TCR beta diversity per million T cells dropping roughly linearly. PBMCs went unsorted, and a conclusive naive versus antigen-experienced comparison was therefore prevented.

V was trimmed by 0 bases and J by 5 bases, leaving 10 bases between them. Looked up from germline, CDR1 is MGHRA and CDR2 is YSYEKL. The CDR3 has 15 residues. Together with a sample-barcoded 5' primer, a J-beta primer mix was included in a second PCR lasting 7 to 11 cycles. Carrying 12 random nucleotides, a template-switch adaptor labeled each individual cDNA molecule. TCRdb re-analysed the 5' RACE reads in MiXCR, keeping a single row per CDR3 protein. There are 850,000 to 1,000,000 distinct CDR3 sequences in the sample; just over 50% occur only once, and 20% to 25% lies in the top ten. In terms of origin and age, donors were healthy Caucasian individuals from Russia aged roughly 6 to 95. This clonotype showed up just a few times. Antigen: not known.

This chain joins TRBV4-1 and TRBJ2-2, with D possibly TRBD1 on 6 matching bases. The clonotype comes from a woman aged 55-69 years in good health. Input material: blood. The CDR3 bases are TGCGCCAGCAGCCAAGATTGGACAGCTACCGGGGAGCTGTTTTTT. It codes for CASSQDWTATGELFF.